The 5 T cell receptor beta chains listed next were all sequenced from one sample in a study of cytomegalovirus exposure and HLA in healthy donors. The PCR contained 60 Vbeta and 13 Jbeta primers. Assay: immunoSEQ multiplex PCR; the TCRdb copy retains only in-frame clones and omits some. The data show some 120,000 clones, 6.5% to 9.5% seen once. The sample consisted of PBMCs. These receptor sequences come from a woman in her thirties or forties in good health and CMV-seropositive.

This clone appeared a few times. J is TRBJ1-2 and V is TRBV18; D call uncertain. The germline CDR1 and CDR2 sequences are KGHSH and LQKENI. This CDR3 is 17 amino acids long. Trimming pared 3 bases from V and 1 base from J, leaving 18 bases between. The CDR3 spells CASSPGRELGINYGYTF. CDR3 coding DNA: TGTGCCAGCTCACCCGGGAGGGAACTGGGCATTAACTATGGCTACACCTTC.

This clone has a handful of counts. The chain combines TRBV4-2 with TRBJ2-5, with 10 nucleotides matching TRBD2. The length of the CDR3 is 17 residues. From germline, CDR1 is LGHNA and CDR2 YNFKEQ. Trimming at V came to 2 bases and at J to 3 bases, leaving 9 bases not matched to a gene. The CDR3 DNA reads as TGTGCCAGCAGCCAACTAACTAGCGGGGAGATGAAAGAGACCCAGTACTTC. It translates to CASSQLTSGEMKETQYF.

V usage is TRBV19 and J usage is TRBJ1-5; 7 bases are shared with TRBD1. The germline V gene has CDR1 LNHDA and CDR2 SQIVND (reference sequence). The CDR3 has 16 amino acids. Trimming removed 4 bases from V and 10 bases from J; junction bases left unmatched: 16. CDR3 in amino acids: CASSTWDSIISHPQHF. Here the CDR3 DNA reads TGTGCCAGTAGTACCTGGGACAGCATAATCAGTCACCCCCAGCATTTT. Full variable domain (outside the CDR3, taken from reference TRBV19 and TRBJ1-5): DGGITQSPKYLFRKEGQNVTLSCEQNLNHDAMYWYRQDPGQGLRLIYYSQIVNDFQKGDIAEGYSVSREKKESFPLTVTSAQKNPTAFYLCASSTWDSIISHPQHFGDGTRLSIL.

V usage is TRBV30 and J usage is TRBJ2-1; D is unresolved. Germline CDR1 GTSNPN, CDR2 SVGIG (reference sequence). V dropped 5 bases and J dropped 0 bases, with 14 bases sitting between them. CDR3 length: 15 amino acids. The CDR3 coding sequence is TGTGCCTGGGCGATCACTACTACCTCCTACAATGAGCAGTTCTTC. This gives the protein CAWAITTTSYNEQFF.

In nucleotides, the CDR3 is TGTGCCAGCAGCTCCCACTCGGGTGCACGGGATGAGCAGTTCTTC. This codes for CASSSHSGARDEQFF. The rearrangement joins TRBV11-3 to TRBJ2-1; D remains ambiguous. From germline, CDR1 is SGHNT and CDR2 YENEEA. The CDR3 runs 15 residues. V was clipped by 4 bases and J by 8 bases, with 18 bases between them.